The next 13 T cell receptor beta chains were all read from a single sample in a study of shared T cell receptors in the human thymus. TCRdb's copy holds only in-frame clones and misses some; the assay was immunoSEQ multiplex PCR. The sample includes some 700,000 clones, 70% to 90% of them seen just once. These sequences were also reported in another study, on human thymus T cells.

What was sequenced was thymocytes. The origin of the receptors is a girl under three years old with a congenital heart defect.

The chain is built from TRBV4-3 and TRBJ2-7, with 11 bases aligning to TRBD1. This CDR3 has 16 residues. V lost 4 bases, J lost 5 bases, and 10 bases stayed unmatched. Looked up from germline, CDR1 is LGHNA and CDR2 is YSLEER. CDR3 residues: CASSRRSGTGGNEQYF. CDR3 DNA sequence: TGCGCCAGCAGCCGACGTTCCGGGACAGGGGGTAACGAGCAGTACTTC.

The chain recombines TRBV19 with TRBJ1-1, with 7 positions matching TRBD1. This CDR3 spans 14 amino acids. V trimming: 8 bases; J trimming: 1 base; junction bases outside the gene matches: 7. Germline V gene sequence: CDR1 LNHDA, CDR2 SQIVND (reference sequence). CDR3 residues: CASVHRQGNTEAFF. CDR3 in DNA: TGTGCCAGTGTCCACCGACAGGGGAACACTGAAGCTTTCTTT.

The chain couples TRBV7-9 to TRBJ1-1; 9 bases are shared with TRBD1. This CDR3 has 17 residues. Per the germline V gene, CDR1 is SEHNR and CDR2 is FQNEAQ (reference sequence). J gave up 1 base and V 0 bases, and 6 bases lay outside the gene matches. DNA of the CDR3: TGTGCCAGCAGCTTAGCGCGGGACAGGGTGGCGAACACTGAAGCTTTCTTT. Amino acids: CASSLARDRVANTEAFF.

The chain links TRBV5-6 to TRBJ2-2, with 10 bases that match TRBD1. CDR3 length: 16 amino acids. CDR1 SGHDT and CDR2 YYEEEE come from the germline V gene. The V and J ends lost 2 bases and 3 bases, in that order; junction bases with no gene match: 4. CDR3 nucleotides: TGTGCCAGCAGCTTCAGACAGGGGGCGCACACCGGGGAGCTGTTTTTT. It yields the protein CASSFRQGAHTGELFF.

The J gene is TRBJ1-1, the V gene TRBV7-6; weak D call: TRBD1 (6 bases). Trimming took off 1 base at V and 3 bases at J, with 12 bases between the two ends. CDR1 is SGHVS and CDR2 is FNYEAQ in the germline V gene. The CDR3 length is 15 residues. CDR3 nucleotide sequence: TGTGCCAGCAGCTTAGTAAGGAACAGGGACACTGAAGCTTTCTTT. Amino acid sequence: CASSLVRNRDTEAFF.

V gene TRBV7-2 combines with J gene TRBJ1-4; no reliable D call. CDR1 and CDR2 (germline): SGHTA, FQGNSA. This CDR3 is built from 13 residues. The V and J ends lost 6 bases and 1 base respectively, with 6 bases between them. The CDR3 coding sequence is TGTGCCAGCAGGTGGCAAACTAATGAAAAACTGTTTTTT. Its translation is CASRWQTNEKLFF.

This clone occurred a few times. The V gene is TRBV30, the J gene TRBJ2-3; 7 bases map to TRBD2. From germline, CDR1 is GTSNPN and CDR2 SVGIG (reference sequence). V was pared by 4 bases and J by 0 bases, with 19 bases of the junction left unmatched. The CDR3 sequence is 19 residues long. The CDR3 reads CAWNIPARLGTTSTDTQYF. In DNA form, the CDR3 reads TGTGCCTGGAATATCCCTGCGCGGCTTGGGACTACTAGCACAGATACGCAGTATTTT.

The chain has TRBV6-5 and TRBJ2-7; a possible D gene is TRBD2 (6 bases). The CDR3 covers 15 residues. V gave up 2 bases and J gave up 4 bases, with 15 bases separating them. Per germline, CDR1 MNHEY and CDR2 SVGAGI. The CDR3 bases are TGTGCCAGCAGTTACAGGAGGGGCCCTGCTTACGAGCAGTACTTC. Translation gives CASSYRRGPAYEQYF.

CDR3 nucleotides: TGCGCCAGCAGCTTGGGCTCCGCGGGTGAGGGCACAGATACGCAGTATTTT. This encodes CASSLGSAGEGTDTQYF. The chain combines TRBV5-1 with TRBJ2-3, with D perhaps TRBD2 (5 bases). V was shortened by 0 bases and J by 1 base, with 15 bases between the two germline ends. The CDR3 loop spans 17 amino acids. Germline assignment: CDR1 SGHRS and CDR2 YFSETQ. Supplemented by reference TRBV5-1 and TRBJ2-3, the full variable domain reads KAGVTQTPRYLIKTRGQQVTLSCSPISGHRSVSWYQQTPGQGLQFLFEYFSETQRNKGNFPGRFSGRQFSNSRSEMNVSTLELGDSALYLCASSLGSAGEGTDTQYFGPGTRLTVL.

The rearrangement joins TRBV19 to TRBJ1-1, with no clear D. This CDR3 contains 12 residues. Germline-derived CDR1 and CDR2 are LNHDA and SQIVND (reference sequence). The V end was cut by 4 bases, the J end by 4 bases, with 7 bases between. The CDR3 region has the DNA TGTGCCAGTAGTAGGCCCCCCACTGAAGCTTTCTTT. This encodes CASSRPPTEAFF.

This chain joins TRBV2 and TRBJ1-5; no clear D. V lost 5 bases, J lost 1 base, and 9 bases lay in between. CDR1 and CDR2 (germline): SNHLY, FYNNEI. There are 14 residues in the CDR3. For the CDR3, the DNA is TGTGCCAGCAGTAGGACTGGGAGCAATCAGCCCCAGCATTTT. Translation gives CASSRTGSNQPQHF.

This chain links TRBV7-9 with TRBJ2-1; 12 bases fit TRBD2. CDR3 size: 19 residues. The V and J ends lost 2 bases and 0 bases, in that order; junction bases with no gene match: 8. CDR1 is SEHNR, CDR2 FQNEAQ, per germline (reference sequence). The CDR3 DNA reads TGTGCCAGCAGCTTAACGGGACTAGCGGGTTCAAGCTCCTACAATGAGCAGTTCTTC. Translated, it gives CASSLTGLAGSSSYNEQFF.

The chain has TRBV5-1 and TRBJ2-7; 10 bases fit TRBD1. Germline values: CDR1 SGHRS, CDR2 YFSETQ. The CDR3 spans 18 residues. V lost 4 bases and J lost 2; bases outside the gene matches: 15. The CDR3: CASSPDRVGTGVPYEQYF. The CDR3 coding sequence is TGCGCCAGCAGCCCCGATCGGGTTGGGACAGGGGTCCCCTACGAGCAGTACTTC. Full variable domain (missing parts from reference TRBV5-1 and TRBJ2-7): KAGVTQTPRYLIKTRGQQVTLSCSPISGHRSVSWYQQTPGQGLQFLFEYFSETQRNKGNFPGRFSGRQFSNSRSEMNVSTLELGDSALYLCASSPDRVGTGVPYEQYFGPGTRLTVT.